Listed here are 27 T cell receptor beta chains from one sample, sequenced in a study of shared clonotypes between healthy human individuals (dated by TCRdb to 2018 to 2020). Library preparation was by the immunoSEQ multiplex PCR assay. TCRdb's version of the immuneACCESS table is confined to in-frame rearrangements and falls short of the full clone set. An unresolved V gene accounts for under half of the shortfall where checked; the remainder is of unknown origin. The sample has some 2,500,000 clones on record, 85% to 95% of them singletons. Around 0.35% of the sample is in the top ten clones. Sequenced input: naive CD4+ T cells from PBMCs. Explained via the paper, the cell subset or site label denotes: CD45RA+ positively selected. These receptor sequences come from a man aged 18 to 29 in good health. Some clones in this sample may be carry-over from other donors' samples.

The CDR3 region is CASIYLVGDTEAFF. The CDR3 DNA reads as TGTGCCAGCATCTATCTGGTGGGGGACACTGAAGCTTTCTTT. This chain connects TRBV6-5 to TRBJ1-1, with D possibly being TRBD1 (5 bases). V was clipped by 7 bases and J by 3 bases, with 15 bases between them. The CDR3 length is 14 residues. CDR1 MNHEY and CDR2 SVGAGI come from the germline V gene.

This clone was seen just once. The CDR3 sequence is CASSSGTSANYNEQFF. CDR3 in DNA: TGTGCCAGCAGTTCCGGGACTAGCGCCAACTACAATGAGCAGTTCTTC. J is TRBJ2-1 and V is TRBV28; 10 bases fit TRBD2. Losses at the gene ends were 4 bases for V and 3 bases for J; bases not matched to a gene: 6. This CDR3 comprises 16 residues. Germline loops: CDR1 MDHEN, CDR2 SYDVKM.

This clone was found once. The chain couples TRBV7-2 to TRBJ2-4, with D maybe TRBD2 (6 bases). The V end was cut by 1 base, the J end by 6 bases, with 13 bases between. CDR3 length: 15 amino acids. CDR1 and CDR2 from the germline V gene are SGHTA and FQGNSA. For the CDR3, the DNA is TGTGCCAGCAGCTTAGAGGCTAGCGAGACAAACATTCAGTACTTC. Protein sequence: CASSLEASETNIQYF.

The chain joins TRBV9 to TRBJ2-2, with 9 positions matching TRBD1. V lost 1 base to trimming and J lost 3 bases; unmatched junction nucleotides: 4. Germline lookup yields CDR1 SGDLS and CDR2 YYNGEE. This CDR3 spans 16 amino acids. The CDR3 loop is CASSVLGQGYTGELFF. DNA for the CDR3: TGTGCCAGCAGCGTATTGGGACAGGGATACACCGGGGAGCTGTTTTTT. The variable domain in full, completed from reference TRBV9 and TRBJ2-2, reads DSGVTQTPKHLITATGQRVTLRCSPRSGDLSVYWYQQSLDQGLQFLIQYYNGEERAKGNILERFSAQQFPDLHSELNLSSLELGDSALYFCASSVLGQGYTGELFFGEGSRLTVL.

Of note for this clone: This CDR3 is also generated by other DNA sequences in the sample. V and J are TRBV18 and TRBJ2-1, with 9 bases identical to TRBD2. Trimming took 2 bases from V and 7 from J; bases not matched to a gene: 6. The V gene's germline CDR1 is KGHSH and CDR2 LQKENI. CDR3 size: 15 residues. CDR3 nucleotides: TGTGCCAGCTCACCAGTAGCGGGAGCTGGGAATGAGCAGTTCTTC. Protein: CASSPVAGAGNEQFF. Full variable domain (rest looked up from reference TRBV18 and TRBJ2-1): NAGVMQNPRHLVRRRGQEARLRCSPMKGHSHVYWYRQLPEEGLKFMVYLQKENIIDESGMPKERFSAEFPKEGPSILRIQQVVRGDSAAYFCASSPVAGAGNEQFFGPGTRLTVL.

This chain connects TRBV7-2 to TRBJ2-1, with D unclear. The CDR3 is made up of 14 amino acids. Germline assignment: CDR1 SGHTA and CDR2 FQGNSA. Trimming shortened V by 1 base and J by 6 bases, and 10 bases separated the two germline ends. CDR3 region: CASSLVAWGNEQFF. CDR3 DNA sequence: TGTGCCAGCAGCTTAGTCGCCTGGGGCAATGAGCAGTTCTTC.

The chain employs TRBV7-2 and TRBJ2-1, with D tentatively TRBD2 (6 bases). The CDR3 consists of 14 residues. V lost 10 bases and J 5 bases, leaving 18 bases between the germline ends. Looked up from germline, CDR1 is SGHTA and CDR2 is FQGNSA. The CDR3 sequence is CATVFGGVHNEQFF. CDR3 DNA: TGTGCCACCGTCTTTGGCGGGGTCCACAATGAGCAGTTCTTC.

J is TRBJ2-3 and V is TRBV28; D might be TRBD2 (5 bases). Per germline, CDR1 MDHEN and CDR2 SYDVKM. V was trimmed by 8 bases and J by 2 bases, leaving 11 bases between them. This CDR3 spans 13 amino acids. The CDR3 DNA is TGTGCCAGCGCAGGTCGGGACACAGATACGCAGTATTTT. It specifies CASAGRDTDTQYF. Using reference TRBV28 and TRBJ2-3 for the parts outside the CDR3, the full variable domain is DVKVTQSSRYLVKRTGEKVFLECVQDMDHENMFWYRQDPGLGLRLIYFSYDVKMKEKGDIPEGYSVSREKKERFSLILESASTNQTSMYLCASAGRDTDTQYFGPGTRLTVL.

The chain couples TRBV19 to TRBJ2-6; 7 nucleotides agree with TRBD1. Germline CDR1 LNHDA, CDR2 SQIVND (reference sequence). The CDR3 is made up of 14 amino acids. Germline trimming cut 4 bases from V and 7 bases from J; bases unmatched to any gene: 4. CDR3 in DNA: TGTGCCAGTAGTAGTCTAGGGGGCGCCAACGTCCTGACTTTC. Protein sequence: CASSSLGGANVLTF.

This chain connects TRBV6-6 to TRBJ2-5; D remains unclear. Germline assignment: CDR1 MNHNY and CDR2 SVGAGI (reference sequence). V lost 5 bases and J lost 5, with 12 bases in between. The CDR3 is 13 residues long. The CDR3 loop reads CASSKGRWETQYF. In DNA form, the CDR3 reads TGTGCCAGCAGTAAGGGCAGGTGGGAGACCCAGTACTTC.

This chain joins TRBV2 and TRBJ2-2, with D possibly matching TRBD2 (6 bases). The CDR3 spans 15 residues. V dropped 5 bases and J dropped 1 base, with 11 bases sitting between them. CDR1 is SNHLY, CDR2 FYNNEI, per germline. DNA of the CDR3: TGTGCCAGCAGTCAGCGGGTTAAGAACACCGGGGAGCTGTTTTTT. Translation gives CASSQRVKNTGELFF.

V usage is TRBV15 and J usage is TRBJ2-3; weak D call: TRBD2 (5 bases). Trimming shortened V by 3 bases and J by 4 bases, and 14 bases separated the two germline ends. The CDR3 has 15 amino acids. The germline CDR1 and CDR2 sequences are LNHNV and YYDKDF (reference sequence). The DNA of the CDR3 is TGTGCCACCAGCAGTCCATCTAGCTCGGCAGATACGCAGTATTTT. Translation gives CATSSPSSSADTQYF.

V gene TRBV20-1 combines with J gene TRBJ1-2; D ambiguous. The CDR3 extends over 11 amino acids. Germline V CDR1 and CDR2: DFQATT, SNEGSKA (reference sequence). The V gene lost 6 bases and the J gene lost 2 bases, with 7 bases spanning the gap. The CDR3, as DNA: TGCAGTGCCCCGACCAACTATGGCTACACCTTC. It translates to CSAPTNYGYTF.

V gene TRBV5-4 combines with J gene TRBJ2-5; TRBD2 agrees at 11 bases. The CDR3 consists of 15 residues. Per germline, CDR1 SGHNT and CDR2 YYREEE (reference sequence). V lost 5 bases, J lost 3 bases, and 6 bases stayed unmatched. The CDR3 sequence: CASRTGTSGEETQYF. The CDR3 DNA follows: TGTGCCAGCAGAACGGGGACTAGCGGAGAAGAGACCCAGTACTTC.

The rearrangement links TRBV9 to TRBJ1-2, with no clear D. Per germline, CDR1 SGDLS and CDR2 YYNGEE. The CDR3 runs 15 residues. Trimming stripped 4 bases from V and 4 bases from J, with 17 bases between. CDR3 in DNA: TGTGCCAGCAGCCCCGGGTCCTTCAGCAGCTATGGCTACACCTTC. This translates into CASSPGSFSSYGYTF.

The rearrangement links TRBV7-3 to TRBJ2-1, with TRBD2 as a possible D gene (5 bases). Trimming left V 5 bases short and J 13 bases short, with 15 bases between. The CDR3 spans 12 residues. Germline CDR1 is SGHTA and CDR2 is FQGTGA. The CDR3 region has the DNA TGTGCCAGCAGCACCCAGGACTCGGTTCAGTTCTTC. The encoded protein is CASSTQDSVQFF.

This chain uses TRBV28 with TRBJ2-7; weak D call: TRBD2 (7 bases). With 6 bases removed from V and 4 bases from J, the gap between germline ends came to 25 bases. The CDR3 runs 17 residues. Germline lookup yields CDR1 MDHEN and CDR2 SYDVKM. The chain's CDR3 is CASSTLSPGGRVYEQYF. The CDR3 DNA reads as TGTGCCAGCAGCACACTCTCCCCCGGGGGGCGTGTTTACGAGCAGTACTTC. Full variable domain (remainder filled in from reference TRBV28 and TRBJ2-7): DVKVTQSSRYLVKRTGEKVFLECVQDMDHENMFWYRQDPGLGLRLIYFSYDVKMKEKGDIPEGYSVSREKKERFSLILESASTNQTSMYLCASSTLSPGGRVYEQYFGPGTRLTVT.

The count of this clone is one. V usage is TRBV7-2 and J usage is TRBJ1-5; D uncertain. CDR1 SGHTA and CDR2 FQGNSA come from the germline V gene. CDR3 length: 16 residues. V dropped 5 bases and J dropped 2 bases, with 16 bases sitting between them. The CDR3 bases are TGTGCCAGCAGCCCAACCCGGTTAGACGGCAATCAGCCCCAGCATTTT. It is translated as CASSPTRLDGNQPQHF.

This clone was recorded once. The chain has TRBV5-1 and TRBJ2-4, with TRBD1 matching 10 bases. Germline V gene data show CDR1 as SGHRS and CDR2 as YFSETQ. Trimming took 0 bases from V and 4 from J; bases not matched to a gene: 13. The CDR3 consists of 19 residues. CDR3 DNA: TGCGCCAGCAGCTTGGTGGTGACAGGGGGCACCGAACATAAAAACATTCAGTACTTC. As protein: CASSLVVTGGTEHKNIQYF.

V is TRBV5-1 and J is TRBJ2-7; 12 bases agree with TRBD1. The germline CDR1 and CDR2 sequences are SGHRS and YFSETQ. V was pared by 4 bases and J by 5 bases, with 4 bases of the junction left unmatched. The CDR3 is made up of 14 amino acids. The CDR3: CASSVGTGGHEQYF. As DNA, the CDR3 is TGCGCCAGCAGCGTGGGGACAGGGGGCCACGAGCAGTACTTC. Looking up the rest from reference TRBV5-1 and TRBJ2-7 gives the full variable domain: KAGVTQTPRYLIKTRGQQVTLSCSPISGHRSVSWYQQTPGQGLQFLFEYFSETQRNKGNFPGRFSGRQFSNSRSEMNVSTLELGDSALYLCASSVGTGGHEQYFGPGTRLTVT.

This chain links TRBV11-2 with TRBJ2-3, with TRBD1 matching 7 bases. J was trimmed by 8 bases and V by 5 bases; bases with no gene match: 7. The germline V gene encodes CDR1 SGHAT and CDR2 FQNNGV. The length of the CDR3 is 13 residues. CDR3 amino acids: CASSPGTAGTQYF. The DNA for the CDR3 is TGTGCCAGCAGCCCGGGGACAGCCGGTACGCAGTATTTT.

As DNA, the CDR3 is TGTGCCAGCAGTGACCTTTCTTTCTCTGGAAACACCATATATTTT. It is translated as CASSDLSFSGNTIYF. The chain employs TRBV6-4 and TRBJ1-3; D unclear. V gave up 2 bases and J gave up 0 bases, with 8 bases separating them. Per the germline V gene, CDR1 is MRHNA and CDR2 is SNTAGT. CDR3 length equals 15 residues.

CDR3 sequence reads: CASSGLAGGRSGNIQYF. DNA for the CDR3: TGTGCCAGCAGCGGGTTAGCGGGAGGGCGATCGGGAAACATTCAGTACTTC. The chain couples TRBV5-6 to TRBJ2-4, with 11 bases identical to TRBD2. CDR3 size: 17 residues. In germline, CDR1 is SGHDT, CDR2 YYEEEE. V was pared by 4 bases and J by 6 bases, with 12 bases of the junction left unmatched.

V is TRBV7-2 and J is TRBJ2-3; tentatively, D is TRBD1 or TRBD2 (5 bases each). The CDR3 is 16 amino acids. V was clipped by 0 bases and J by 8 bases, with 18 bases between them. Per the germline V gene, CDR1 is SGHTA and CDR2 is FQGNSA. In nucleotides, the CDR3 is TGTGCCAGCAGCTTAGCGAGTGGCAGGGAGAGAGGTACGCAGTATTTT. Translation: CASSLASGRERGTQYF.

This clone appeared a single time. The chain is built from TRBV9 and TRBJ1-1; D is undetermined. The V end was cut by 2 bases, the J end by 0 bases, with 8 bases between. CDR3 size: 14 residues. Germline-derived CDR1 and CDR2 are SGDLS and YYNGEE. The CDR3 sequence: CASSVGSMNTEAFF. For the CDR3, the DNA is TGTGCCAGCAGCGTGGGCAGCATGAACACTGAAGCTTTCTTT.

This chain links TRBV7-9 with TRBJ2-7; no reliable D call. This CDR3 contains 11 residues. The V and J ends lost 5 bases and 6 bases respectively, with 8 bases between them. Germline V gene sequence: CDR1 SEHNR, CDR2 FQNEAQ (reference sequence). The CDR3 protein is CASSPWTEQYF. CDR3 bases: TGTGCCAGCAGCCCCTGGACCGAGCAGTACTTC.

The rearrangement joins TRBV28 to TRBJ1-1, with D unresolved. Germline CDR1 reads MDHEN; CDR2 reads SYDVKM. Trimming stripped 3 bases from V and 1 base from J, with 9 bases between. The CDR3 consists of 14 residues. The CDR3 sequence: CASSFNSWNTEAFF. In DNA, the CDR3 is TGTGCCAGCAGTTTCAACAGCTGGAACACTGAAGCTTTCTTT.